The 21 T cell receptor beta chains given below trace back to one sample, sequenced in a study of long-term antiretroviral therapy in people with HIV. Samples were assayed with immunoSEQ v3.0 at survey level. Data came from immunoSEQ multiplex PCR; TCRdb stores just in-frame clones and leaves some out. Of 15,000 to 20,000 clones in the sample, more than 75% were seen once. The material sequenced was unsorted PBMCs, taken 0.5 years after starting antiretroviral therapy. Receptor source: a man aged 35 to 55 with HIV.

This clone was observed a few times. The chain recombines TRBV6-4 with TRBJ2-7; 8 positions agree with TRBD1. Per the germline V gene, CDR1 is MRHNA and CDR2 is SNTAGT. The V and J ends lost 8 bases and 2 bases, in that order; junction bases with no gene match: 8. This CDR3 is built from 14 residues. The DNA of the CDR3 is TGTGCCAGCTTAGAGGGGGACAGGACCTACGAGCAGTACTTC. Translating gives CASLEGDRTYEQYF.

The chain is built from TRBV5-1 and TRBJ2-7, with 8 bases that match TRBD1. The V segment lost 2 bases and the J segment 1 base; nucleotides outside the gene matches: 8. The germline CDR1 and CDR2 sequences are SGHRS and YFSETQ. The length of the CDR3 is 16 residues. CDR3 region: CASSLGRDRRSYEQYF. The CDR3 nucleotides read TGCGCCAGCAGCTTAGGCCGGGACAGGAGATCCTACGAGCAGTACTTC. Complete variable domain (other parts from reference TRBV5-1 and TRBJ2-7): KAGVTQTPRYLIKTRGQQVTLSCSPISGHRSVSWYQQTPGQGLQFLFEYFSETQRNKGNFPGRFSGRQFSNSRSEMNVSTLELGDSALYLCASSLGRDRRSYEQYFGPGTRLTVT.

The J gene is TRBJ2-7, the V gene TRBV13; 11 bases match TRBD2. The germline V gene has CDR1 PRHDT and CDR2 FYEKMQ (reference sequence). The ends lost 5 bases at V and 0 bases at J; junction bases unmatched: 6. CDR3 length equals 16 residues. The CDR3 here is CASSPVLAGASYEQYF. The DNA of the CDR3 is TGTGCCAGCAGCCCGGTACTAGCGGGAGCCTCCTACGAGCAGTACTTC.

This chain links TRBV7-6 with TRBJ2-7; D could derive from TRBD1 or TRBD2 (5 bases each). Germline loops: CDR1 SGHVS, CDR2 FNYEAQ. V shed 5 bases and J shed 6 bases, with 17 bases lying between them. The CDR3 covers 14 residues. CDR3 amino acids: CASSPDGTGGEQYF. DNA for the CDR3: TGTGCCAGCAGCCCGGACGGGACGGGCGGCGAGCAGTACTTC.

This chain joins TRBV6-6 and TRBJ2-1; D might be TRBD2 (5 bases). CDR3 length equals 14 residues. With 6 bases removed from V and 5 bases from J, the gap between germline ends came to 14 bases. Germline CDR1 and CDR2: MNHNY and SVGAGI (reference sequence). The CDR3 bases are TGTGCCAGCAGCGGAGCGGATAAAGACAATGAGCAGTTCTTC. Its translation: CASSGADKDNEQFF.

In its sample, this clone was seen once. V usage is TRBV15 and J usage is TRBJ1-1, with D uncertain. Germline V CDR1 and CDR2: LNHNV, YYDKDF (reference sequence). Deletions cut 1 base from V and 7 bases from J, with 4 bases between. The CDR3 runs 11 residues. DNA for the CDR3: TGTGCCACCAGCAGAGCACATGAAGCTTTCTTT. Translation: CATSRAHEAFF.

The chain combines TRBV27 with TRBJ2-1, with no clear D. Trimming took off 5 bases at V and 8 bases at J, with 10 bases between the two ends. There are 12 residues in the CDR3. Germline assignment: CDR1 MNHEY and CDR2 SMNVEV (reference sequence). This CDR3 reads CASSPGWDEQFF. DNA for the CDR3: TGTGCCAGCAGTCCCGGGTGGGATGAGCAGTTCTTC.

This rearrangement joins TRBV7-9 to TRBJ2-7; tentatively, D is TRBD1 or TRBD2 (5 bases each). This CDR3 is 14 amino acids long. V was clipped by 5 bases and J by 3 bases, with 14 bases between them. The germline CDR1 and CDR2 sequences are SEHNR and FQNEAQ (reference sequence). The CDR3 spells CASSPARDLYEQYF. In DNA form, the CDR3 reads TGTGCCAGCAGCCCCGCCAGGGACCTCTACGAGCAGTACTTC.

The chain couples TRBV5-1 to TRBJ1-1, with D tentatively TRBD1 (6 bases). Germline CDR1 and CDR2: SGHRS and YFSETQ. The CDR3 totals 16 residues. Trimming cost V 4 bases and J 0 bases, with 16 bases left between them. This CDR3 is CASSPQGPPMNTEAFF. CDR3 in DNA: TGCGCCAGCAGCCCTCAGGGGCCTCCCATGAACACTGAAGCTTTCTTT.

This clone was seen a single time. The chain employs TRBV19 and TRBJ1-5; D remains unclear. Germline CDR1 LNHDA, CDR2 SQIVND (reference sequence). The CDR3 covers 14 residues. V shed 10 bases and J shed 0 bases, with 13 bases lying between them. The CDR3 sequence: CATVDRGSNQPQHF. The CDR3 coding sequence is TGTGCCACCGTGGACCGTGGTAGCAATCAGCCCCAGCATTTT.

The rearrangement joins TRBV27 to TRBJ2-7; D is possibly TRBD2 (5 bases). From germline, CDR1 is MNHEY and CDR2 SMNVEV (reference sequence). The ends were cut back, 6 bases at V and 6 bases at J, with 18 bases in the middle. This CDR3 spans 14 amino acids. CDR3 loop: CASRDGHYGVEQYF. As DNA, the CDR3 is TGTGCCAGCAGAGACGGGCACTACGGGGTCGAGCAGTACTTC.

The chain has TRBV7-3 and TRBJ2-1; D gene uncertain. The CDR3 runs 13 residues. Germline assignment: CDR1 SGHTA and CDR2 FQGTGA. V was shortened by 2 bases and J by 2 bases, with 4 bases between the two germline ends. The CDR3 sequence is CASSLLAYNEQFF. The CDR3 DNA is TGTGCCAGCAGCTTATTAGCCTACAATGAGCAGTTCTTC.

This chain uses TRBV10-1 with TRBJ2-7; D ambiguous. The CDR3 extends over 11 amino acids. The ends were cut back, 2 bases at V and 7 bases at J, with 6 bases in the middle. Germline V lookup: CDR1 WNHNN, CDR2 SYGVQD (reference sequence). CDR3 loop: CASSEKGEQYF. CDR3 nucleotide sequence: TGCGCCAGCAGTGAGAAAGGGGAGCAGTACTTC.

The chain carries TRBV14 and TRBJ1-4, with D possibly matching TRBD1 (5 bases). Trimming took off 1 base at V and 9 bases at J, with 15 bases between the two ends. CDR3 length equals 15 residues. The germline V gene encodes CDR1 SGHDN and CDR2 FVKESK. CDR3 protein: CASSQAGFPGQKLFF. CDR3 coding DNA: TGTGCCAGCAGCCAAGCCGGTTTTCCAGGGCAAAAACTGTTTTTT. The full variable domain, rest sourced from reference TRBV14 and TRBJ1-4, is EAGVTQFPSHSVIEKGQTVTLRCDPISGHDNLYWYRRVMGKEIKFLLHFVKESKQDESGMPNNRFLAERTGGTYSTLKVQPAELEDSGVYFCASSQAGFPGQKLFFGSGTQLSVL.

CDR3 DNA sequence: TGCGCCAGCAGCTTGGGTGAACGGGGGGGGAATCAAGAGACCCAGTACTTC. Protein product: CASSLGERGGNQETQYF. The chain recombines TRBV5-1 with TRBJ2-5, with 8 bases that match TRBD2. This CDR3 comprises 17 residues. J gave up 2 bases and V 0 bases, and 9 bases lay outside the gene matches. CDR1 is SGHRS and CDR2 is YFSETQ in the germline V gene.

This chain joins TRBV6-6 and TRBJ2-7; D perhaps matches TRBD2 (6 bases). Per germline, CDR1 MNHNY and CDR2 SVGAGI (reference sequence). The CDR3 extends over 12 amino acids. The V end lost 6 bases, the J end lost 4 bases, and 10 bases lay between the germline ends. This CDR3 reads CASSDGGYEQYF. For the CDR3, the DNA is TGTGCCAGCAGCGACGGGGGTTACGAGCAGTACTTC.

The rearrangement joins TRBV10-3 to TRBJ2-7; 12 nucleotides line up with TRBD2. The germline gives CDR1 ENHRY, CDR2 SYGVKD. The J segment lost 1 base and the V segment lost 6 bases, leaving 1 base of the junction unmatched. The CDR3 runs 14 residues. The CDR3 nucleotides read TGTGCCATCAGGACTAGCGGGGGATCCTACGAGCAGTACTTC. Translating gives CAIRTSGGSYEQYF.

The rearrangement joins TRBV7-2 to TRBJ1-4; no clear D gene. Germline CDR1 reads SGHTA; CDR2 reads FQGNSA. V was cut by 3 bases and J by 8 bases, with 4 bases left in between. The CDR3 consists of 11 residues. The CDR3 region is CASSFSEKLFF. CDR3 nucleotide sequence: TGTGCCAGCAGCTTTTCCGAAAAACTGTTTTTT.

This chain joins TRBV7-9 and TRBJ1-5, with D hard to call. Germline CDR1 is SEHNR and CDR2 is FQNEAQ (reference sequence). The CDR3 is made up of 13 amino acids. Trimming removed 11 bases from V and 0 bases from J, with 11 bases in between. CDR3 nucleotides: TGTGCCGGTCAGGAGTATAGCAATCAGCCCCAGCATTTT. This codes for CAGQEYSNQPQHF.

The chain links TRBV7-6 to TRBJ1-3; D is possibly TRBD1 (5 bases). The CDR3 consists of 14 residues. Per the germline V gene, CDR1 is SGHVS and CDR2 is FNYEAQ. Between the trimmed V and J ends, which lost 3 bases and 2 bases, there was a span of 8 bases. In DNA, the CDR3 is TGTGCCAGCAGCTTCTCGGGGGCTGGAAACACCATATATTTT. Amino acids: CASSFSGAGNTIYF.

J is TRBJ2-1 and V is TRBV11-2; D gene uncertain. Trimming took 2 bases from V and 10 from J, leaving 18 bases between them. CDR1 is SGHAT, CDR2 FQNNGV, per germline. CDR3 size: 15 residues. The DNA of the CDR3 is TGTGCCAGCAGCTTATACCCGGATTCTTCCTACGAGCAGTTCTTC. It specifies CASSLYPDSSYEQFF.